This is a list of T cell receptor beta chains from one sample in a study of neurological immune-mediated disorders. One entry per CDR3 protein results from TCRdb running MiXCR on the 5' RACE reads. The data contain tens of thousands of distinct CDR3 sequences, nearly 3.5% of them seen just once; the ten biggest clones take up around 3.8%. Sequencing input: PBMCs. These receptors all come from a man aged 40-49 years with multiple sclerosis. CDR3s include the opening cysteine and the closing phenylalanine or tryptophan. Clone size is shown for a subset of rows, as once, few, many or a class of expanded clone.

cdr3_length: 15
clone_size: many
v_call: TRBV5-1
cdr3_aa: CASSLATDSGNTIYF

cdr3_length: 12
clone_size: many
v_call: TRBV20-1
cdr3_aa: CSAQGQKEKLFF

cdr3_length: 13
clone_size: many
v_call: TRBV24-1
cdr3_aa: CATSARNSYEQYF

cdr3_length: 14
clone_size: many
v_call: TRBV11-2
cdr3_aa: CASSLVNSYNEQFF

cdr3_length: 15
clone_size: NA
v_call: TRBV12-3/TRBV12-4
cdr3_aa: CASSSRRQTGNEQYF

cdr3_length: 16
clone_size: many
v_call: TRBV12-3/TRBV12-4
cdr3_aa: CASSPRQGAYSYGYTF

cdr3_length: 16
clone_size: many
v_call: TRBV10-3
cdr3_aa: CAISPGPSGTNEKLFF

cdr3_length: 13
clone_size: many
v_call: TRBV20-1
cdr3_aa: CSASDMDKVEQYF

cdr3_length: 16
clone_size: many
v_call: TRBV5-1
cdr3_aa: CASNPLASRGYNEQFF

cdr3_length: 14
clone_size: many
v_call: TRBV15
cdr3_aa: CATSKSVGSYEQYF

cdr3_length: 14
clone_size: many
v_call: TRBV15
cdr3_aa: CATSRTDRGETQYF

cdr3_length: 14
clone_size: NA
v_call: TRBV6-6
cdr3_aa: CASENRGADTEAFF

cdr3_length: 16
clone_size: few
v_call: TRBV7-2
cdr3_aa: CASSLAGTVVRKTQYF

cdr3_length: 12
clone_size: many
v_call: TRBV5-1
cdr3_aa: CASRGLGVEQYF

cdr3_length: 13
clone_size: many
v_call: TRBV9
cdr3_aa: CASKLYRGTEAFF

cdr3_length: 15
clone_size: many
v_call: TRBV6-5
cdr3_aa: CASSTGRGGENEAFF

cdr3_length: 11
clone_size: many
v_call: TRBV20-1
cdr3_aa: CSAQDGETQYF

cdr3_length: 14
clone_size: many
v_call: TRBV2
cdr3_aa: CASSGGLAEETQYF

cdr3_length: 14
clone_size: many
v_call: TRBV7-8
cdr3_aa: CASSLVEGAYGYTF

cdr3_length: 14
clone_size: many
v_call: TRBV6-1
cdr3_aa: CASSERTGSETQYF

cdr3_length: 15
clone_size: NA
v_call: TRBV10-3
cdr3_aa: CAISEEGRDIYGYTF

cdr3_length: 16
clone_size: many
v_call: TRBV12-3/TRBV12-4
cdr3_aa: CASSPPTSGSSNEQFF

cdr3_length: 13
clone_size: many
v_call: TRBV13
cdr3_aa: CASSNNPGNEQYF

cdr3_length: 11
clone_size: many
v_call: TRBV5-1
cdr3_aa: CASRQGEKLFF

cdr3_length: 13
clone_size: many
v_call: TRBV12-3/TRBV12-4
cdr3_aa: CASSLTEAYEQYF

cdr3_length: 16
clone_size: many
v_call: TRBV20-1
cdr3_aa: CSARSPPSGGQETQYF

cdr3_length: 17
clone_size: few
v_call: TRBV6-5
cdr3_aa: CASSPAGSGNSRKNIYF

cdr3_length: 16
clone_size: many
v_call: TRBV20-1
cdr3_aa: CSARDAQRGNTDTQYF

cdr3_length: 14
clone_size: many
v_call: TRBV7-9
cdr3_aa: CASSLDGSSYEQYF

cdr3_length: 15
clone_size: many
v_call: TRBV5-1
cdr3_aa: CASSFGDTTNEKLFF

cdr3_length: 13
clone_size: many
v_call: TRBV27
cdr3_aa: CASTPSGANVLTF

cdr3_length: 16
clone_size: many
v_call: TRBV5-1
cdr3_aa: CASSLDGTGYGQPQHF

cdr3_length: 11
clone_size: many
v_call: TRBV5-1
cdr3_aa: CASSPGDGYTF

cdr3_length: 13
clone_size: many
v_call: TRBV18
cdr3_aa: CASSLPGGGEAFF

cdr3_length: 13
clone_size: many
v_call: TRBV29-1
cdr3_aa: CSVQKRSTDTQYF

cdr3_length: 17
clone_size: many
v_call: TRBV20-1
cdr3_aa: CSARDQGGQASSYEQYF

cdr3_length: 11
clone_size: many
v_call: TRBV12-3/TRBV12-4
cdr3_aa: CASSLEVLQFF

cdr3_length: 17
clone_size: many
v_call: TRBV5-1
cdr3_aa: CASSSSRDRGTNYGYTF

cdr3_length: 12
clone_size: many
v_call: TRBV7-9
cdr3_aa: CASSLAQVGQYF

cdr3_length: 15
clone_size: many
v_call: TRBV20-1
cdr3_aa: CSARDTGLGHYEQYF

cdr3_length: 16
clone_size: many
v_call: TRBV7-6
cdr3_aa: CASSHGGGLGSGELFF

cdr3_length: 16
clone_size: many
v_call: TRBV7-9
cdr3_aa: CASSPTLQGAITEAFF

cdr3_length: 16
clone_size: NA
v_call: TRBV5-5
cdr3_aa: CASSLWASSSYNEQFF

cdr3_length: 15
clone_size: many
v_call: TRBV28
cdr3_aa: CASSSTGTVPYEQYF

cdr3_length: 17
clone_size: many
v_call: TRBV5-1
cdr3_aa: CASSFSRQGVGNTEAFF

cdr3_length: 13
clone_size: many
v_call: TRBV20-1
cdr3_aa: CSGLLATNEKLFF

cdr3_length: 14
clone_size: many
v_call: TRBV2
cdr3_aa: CASSGQMNNSPLHF

cdr3_length: 15
clone_size: many
v_call: TRBV12-3/TRBV12-4
cdr3_aa: CASSPTGTVSYEQYF

cdr3_length: 15
clone_size: many
v_call: TRBV20-1
cdr3_aa: CSAKNTQPATDTQYF

cdr3_length: 15
clone_size: many
v_call: TRBV15
cdr3_aa: CATSRKGTSDQPQHF

cdr3_length: 14
clone_size: many
v_call: TRBV20-1
cdr3_aa: CSATTGGNNQPQHF

cdr3_length: 13
clone_size: many
v_call: TRBV20-1
cdr3_aa: CSALWREADTQYF

cdr3_length: 13
clone_size: many
v_call: TRBV12-3/TRBV12-4
cdr3_aa: CASSFTGRGGYTF

cdr3_length: 14
clone_size: many
v_call: TRBV10-3
cdr3_aa: CAINPTSGIGEQFF

cdr3_length: 16
clone_size: many
v_call: TRBV15
cdr3_aa: CATSRDTGGSPNEQFF